Shown below are 5 T cell receptor beta chains from a single sample sequenced in a study of response to subunit inactivated influenza vaccine. TCRdb reprocessed the RT-PCR reads via MiXCR and lists one record per CDR3 protein. This table holds about 700,000 distinct CDR3 sequences, roughly 14% found once. Material: PBMCs from blood, obtained less than 15 days before vaccination. These receptor sequences come from a man aged 50 to 60 who received an inactivated influenza vaccine.

The J gene is TRBJ1-1, the V gene TRBV18; tentative D call: TRBD1 (5 bases). V was clipped by 5 bases and J by 0 bases, with 10 bases between them. Germline V gene data show CDR1 as KGHSH and CDR2 as LQKENI. The CDR3 extends over 14 amino acids. In DNA form, the CDR3 reads TGTGCCAGCTCATCGACAGCCATGAACACTGAAGCTTTCTTT. The encoded protein is CASSSTAMNTEAFF. Full variable domain (missing parts from reference TRBV18 and TRBJ1-1): NAGVMQNPRHLVRRRGQEARLRCSPMKGHSHVYWYRQLPEEGLKFMVYLQKENIIDESGMPKERFSAEFPKEGPSILRIQQVVRGDSAAYFCASSSTAMNTEAFFGQGTRLTVV.

This clonotype was counted many times. The rearrangement joins TRBV4-1 to TRBJ1-1; D perhaps matches TRBD1 (5 bases). CDR1 and CDR2 (germline): MGHRA, YSYEKL. The CDR3 runs to 14 residues. V lost 7 bases and J lost 3, with 15 bases in between. CDR3 nucleotides: TGCGCCAGCAACCGACGGCCGGGGGACACTGAAGCTTTCTTT. Translation gives CASNRRPGDTEAFF.

This clonotype came up a few times. The chain combines TRBV9 with TRBJ2-5, with a tentative D call TRBD2 (8 bases). Germline CDR1 reads SGDLS; CDR2 reads YYNGEE. The CDR3 covers 16 residues. V was shortened by 3 bases and J by 4 bases, with 19 bases between the two germline ends. CDR3 nucleotides: TGTGCCAGCAGCGAGGGGGCTAGCGGGTGGAGAGAGACCCAGTACTTC. Translated: CASSEGASGWRETQYF.

The chain uses TRBV20-1 and TRBJ2-3, with TRBD2 matching 8 bases. The CDR3 length is 15 residues. In germline, CDR1 is DFQATT, CDR2 SNEGSKA (reference sequence). The V and J ends lost 6 bases and 2 bases, in that order; junction bases with no gene match: 10. Written as DNA, the CDR3 is TGCAGTGCCCTCCGAGTGCGGGAGGTCACAGATACGCAGTATTTT. The encoded protein is CSALRVREVTDTQYF.

This chain connects TRBV2 to TRBJ2-1; 7 bases align to TRBD2. The germline gives CDR1 SNHLY, CDR2 FYNNEI. The CDR3 has 13 amino acids. V lost 9 bases, J lost 7 bases, and 9 bases stayed unmatched. This CDR3 is CASNLGGGNEQFF. CDR3 coding DNA: TGTGCCAGTAATTTGGGGGGGGGGAATGAGCAGTTCTTC. Full variable domain (rest looked up from reference TRBV2 and TRBJ2-1): EPEVTQTPSHQVTQMGQEVILRCVPISNHLYFYWYRQILGQKVEFLVSFYNNEISEKSEIFDDQFSVERPDGSNFTLKIRSTKLEDSAMYFCASNLGGGNEQFFGPGTRLTVL.